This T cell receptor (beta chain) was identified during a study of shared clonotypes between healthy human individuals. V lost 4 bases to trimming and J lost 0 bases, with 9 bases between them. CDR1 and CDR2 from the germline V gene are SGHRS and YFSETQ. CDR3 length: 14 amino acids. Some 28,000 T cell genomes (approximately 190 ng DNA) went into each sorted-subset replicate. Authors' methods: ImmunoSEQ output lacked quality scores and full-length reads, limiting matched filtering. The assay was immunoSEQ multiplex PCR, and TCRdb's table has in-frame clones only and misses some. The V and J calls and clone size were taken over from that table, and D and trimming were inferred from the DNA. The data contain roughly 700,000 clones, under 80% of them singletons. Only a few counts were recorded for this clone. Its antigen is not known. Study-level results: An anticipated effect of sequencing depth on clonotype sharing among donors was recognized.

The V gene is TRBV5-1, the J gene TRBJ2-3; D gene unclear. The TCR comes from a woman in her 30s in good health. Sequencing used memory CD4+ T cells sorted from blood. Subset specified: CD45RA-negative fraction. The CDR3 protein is CASSPEVSTDTQYF. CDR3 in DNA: TGCGCCAGCAGCCCCGAAGTTAGCACAGATACGCAGTATTTT.